These T cell receptor beta chains were read from a single sample in a study of blood T cells in healthy people across ages. Each CDR3 protein is one row after TCRdb ran MiXCR on the 5' RACE reads. The data hold around 1,800,000 distinct CDR3 sequences, with about 39% observed a single time. Specimen: blood. The receptors derive from a human donor in good health. The CDR3 runs from the conserved cysteine through the conserved F or W. A D gene is named only where the DNA matches it firmly. Size is omitted from some rows. Given values are once, few, many or a class for expanded clones.

D gene | CDR3 length | J gene | clone size | V gene | CDR3 DNA | CDR3 protein
TRBD2 | 19 | TRBJ2-1 | once | TRBV6-2/TRBV6-3 | TGTGCCAGCAGTTACCGACTCACGGCGGGGGGAAGCTCCTACAATGAGCAGTTCTTC | CASSYRLTAGGSSYNEQFF
. | 16 | TRBJ1-1 | . | TRBV6-6 | TGTGCCAGCAGTTACTCCGCCCCGGGCCTGAACACTGAAGCTTTCTTT | CASSYSAPGLNTEAFF
. | 15 | TRBJ1-2 | . | TRBV29-1 | TGCAGCGTTCAACAAGGGGGGGGGACATCCTATGGCTACACCTTC | CSVQQGGGTSYGYTF
. | 16 | TRBJ2-1 | few | TRBV20-1 | TGCAGTGCATCAGAGCCCGCCAGGGGACGAAGCAATGAGCAGTTCTTC | CSASEPARGRSNEQFF
. | 17 | TRBJ2-1 | few | TRBV24-1 | TGTGCCACCAGTGATGATGTGGGAGGACACTCCTACAATGAGCAGTTCTTC | CATSDDVGGHSYNEQFF
TRBD1 | 18 | TRBJ1-5 | . | TRBV5-5 | TGTGCCAGCAGCTTGGCCGGGACAGGGATCCTATCCAATCAGCCCCAGCATTTT | CASSLAGTGILSNQPQHF
. | 15 | TRBJ2-5 | . | TRBV20-1 | TGCAGTGCTAGAGATCGGAGGGGGGGCGGGCAGACCCAGTACTTC | CSARDRRGGGQTQYF
TRBD1 | 15 | TRBJ2-7 | . | TRBV5-1 | TGCGCCAGCAGCTCAGGACAGGCTCCGACCTACGAGCAGTACTTC | CASSSGQAPTYEQYF
TRBD1 | 17 | TRBJ2-5 | . | TRBV6-1 | TGTGCCAGCAGCACGGACAGGGCCGGTTTTGGACAAGAGACCCAGTACTTC | CASSTDRAGFGQETQYF
. | 13 | TRBJ2-7 | few | TRBV3-1 | TGTGCCAGCAGCCAAAGGAACGGATACGAGCAGTACTTC | CASSQRNGYEQYF
. | 15 | TRBJ2-7 | . | TRBV12-5 | TGTGCTAGTGGTAAGACAGGCCCCATAGACTACGAGCAGTACTTC | CASGKTGPIDYEQYF
. | 13 | TRBJ2-5 | . | TRBV7-9 | TGTGCCAGCAGCTTACGTGGGGATGAGACCCAGTACTTC | CASSLRGDETQYF
. | 15 | TRBJ2-3 | few | TRBV6-2/TRBV6-3 | TGTGCCAGCAGTTACTCAGGGAGGTTCACAGATACGCAGTATTTT | CASSYSGRFTDTQYF
TRBD2 | 15 | TRBJ2-3 | few | TRBV5-1 | TGCGCCAGCACCCGGGGACTAGCGGTCACAGATACGCAGTATTTT | CASTRGLAVTDTQYF
. | 14 | TRBJ2-7 | . | TRBV4-2 | TGTGCCAGCAGCCAAGTTCAAACGGGGTACGAGCAGTACTTC | CASSQVQTGYEQYF
. | 13 | TRBJ1-1 | . | TRBV12-3/TRBV12-4 | TGTGCCAGCAGTCGCAGGGTCGGCACTGAAGCTTTCTTT | CASSRRVGTEAFF
TRBD1 | 13 | TRBJ2-2 | once | TRBV29-1 | TGCAGCGTTGAGGTGACAGGGAACGGGGAGCTGTTTTTT | CSVEVTGNGELFF
. | 16 | TRBJ2-3 | . | TRBV4-3 | TGCGCCAGCAGCCAAGAAAGGGTCAGGTACACAGATACGCAGTATTTT | CASSQERVRYTDTQYF
. | 15 | TRBJ2-1 | . | TRBV9 | TGTGCCAGCAGCGTAGCGGGGGCTGTTTGGAATGAGCAGTTCTTC | CASSVAGAVWNEQFF
. | 13 | TRBJ1-1 | . | TRBV9 | TGTGCCAGCAGCGTAGAGGATATGACTGAAGCTTTCTTT | CASSVEDMTEAFF
TRBD2 | 16 | TRBJ2-1 | few | TRBV3-1 | TGTGCCAGCAGCCAAACGCTTGACACGGGGGGGCATGAGCAGTTCTTC | CASSQTLDTGGHEQFF
TRBD1 | 15 | TRBJ1-5 | . | TRBV2 | TGTGCCAGCAGTGGACCAGGGGGATGGAATCAGCCCCAGCATTTT | CASSGPGGWNQPQHF
. | 14 | TRBJ1-2 | many | TRBV5-6 | TGTGCCAGCAGCTTGGTCCAGGCAGACTATGGCTACACCTTC | CASSLVQADYGYTF
. | 14 | TRBJ1-2 | . | TRBV24-1 | TGTGCCACCAGTGCCATGGACGGTACCTATGGCTACACCTTC | CATSAMDGTYGYTF
. | 14 | TRBJ2-5 | few | TRBV5-1 | TGCGCCAGCAGCCCGGACCCGTGGGGAGAGACCCAGTACTTC | CASSPDPWGETQYF
. | 13 | TRBJ2-1 | . | TRBV6-5 | TGTGCCAGCAGTTACAGGGGTAGGAATGAGCAGTTCTTC | CASSYRGRNEQFF
. | 14 | TRBJ1-2 | . | TRBV11-2 | TGTGCCAGCAGCCAGATTAGGGGAGTCTATGGCTACACCTTC | CASSQIRGVYGYTF
. | 17 | TRBJ2-1 | . | TRBV7-2 | TGTGCCAGCAGCTTATTTCTTAGGGTGCCCGGTCTGGATGAGCAGTTCTTC | CASSLFLRVPGLDEQFF
. | 13 | TRBJ1-2 | . | TRBV4-1 | TGCGCCAGCAGCGGTCCGGGGAAGAGGGGCTACACCTTC | CASSGPGKRGYTF
TRBD2 | 11 | TRBJ2-4 | many | TRBV20-1 | TGCAGTGCTCACGGACTAGCGGGGCAGTACTTC | CSAHGLAGQYF
. | 14 | TRBJ2-1 | few | TRBV9 | TGTGCCAGCACCAAGTCACCCGGGGGCGATGAGCAGTTCTTC | CASTKSPGGDEQFF
. | 13 | TRBJ2-5 | few | TRBV24-1 | TGTGCCACCAGTGATTGGTCCAGGAGGTTCCAGTACTTC | CATSDWSRRFQYF
. | 14 | TRBJ2-5 | once | TRBV7-9 | TGTGCCAGCAGGCGGGCAGGGGCTTTTGAGACCCAGTACTTC | CASRRAGAFETQYF
. | 13 | TRBJ1-1 | . | TRBV3-1 | TGTGCCAGCAGCCACGGCAGGAGCACTGAAGCTTTCTTT | CASSHGRSTEAFF
TRBD1 | 16 | TRBJ1-1 | few | TRBV6-2/TRBV6-3 | TGTGCCAGCAGCTATTACGGACAGGGCTGGAACACTGAAGCTTTCTTT | CASSYYGQGWNTEAFF
. | 12 | TRBJ1-1 | . | TRBV29-1 | TGCAGCGTTGAGAAGGGGGACACTGAAGCTTTCTTT | CSVEKGDTEAFF
. | 15 | TRBJ2-7 | . | TRBV29-1 | TGCAGCGTTGAGACAGAGGGGCCGAGCTCCTACGAGCAGTACTTC | CSVETEGPSSYEQYF
TRBD1 | 18 | TRBJ1-2 | . | TRBV29-1 | TGCAGCGCCGAAGATGGACAGGGGGCTGTTGACGGGAAAGATGGCTACACCTTC | CSAEDGQGAVDGKDGYTF
TRBD2 | 16 | TRBJ2-2 | few | TRBV7-2 | TGTGCCAGCAGCCCTCACGGGGGGGCCAACACCGGGGAGCTGTTTTTT | CASSPHGGANTGELFF
. | 16 | TRBJ1-1 | few | TRBV5-1 | TGCGCCAGCAGCTCGTGGGGCCGGGACCTGCGCACTGAAGCTTTCTTT | CASSSWGRDLRTEAFF
. | 13 | TRBJ1-2 | . | TRBV7-2 | TGTGCCAGCAGCCCCCGAGGGTGGTATGACTACACCTTC | CASSPRGWYDYTF
. | 12 | TRBJ1-1 | . | TRBV29-1 | TGCAGCGTTGGAGGGAGATGGACTGAAGCTTTCTTT | CSVGGRWTEAFF
TRBD1 | 15 | TRBJ1-4 | once | TRBV5-1 | TGCGCCAGCAGGCCCAGGGGGCTAGAGGAAGAAAAACTGTTTTTT | CASRPRGLEEEKLFF
. | 14 | TRBJ2-5 | . | TRBV20-1 | TGCAGTGCTCCACGTCCAGGGATACAAGAGACCCAGTACTTC | CSAPRPGIQETQYF
. | 13 | TRBJ2-4 | . | TRBV4-3 | TGCGCCAGCAGCCAAGATGGGGGAATCATTCAGTACTTC | CASSQDGGIIQYF
TRBD2 | 16 | TRBJ2-3 | few | TRBV20-1 | TGCAGTGCTAGGAAAGCGGGGGGCCACAGCACAGATACGCAGTATTTT | CSARKAGGHSTDTQYF
TRBD2 | 17 | TRBJ2-1 | . | TRBV5-1 | TGCGCCAGCAGCTTGGCCGTCGGTAGCGGGGGCCTCAATGAGCAGTTCTTC | CASSLAVGSGGLNEQFF
. | 12 | TRBJ2-5 | . | TRBV20-1 | TGCAGTGCTAGTTGGGGTCAAGAGACCCAGTACTTC | CSASWGQETQYF
. | 17 | TRBJ2-1 | . | TRBV5-1 | TGCGCCAGCAAAAATACGGGGGCCCTACGCTCCTACAATGAGCAGTTCTTC | CASKNTGALRSYNEQFF
. | 14 | TRBJ1-2 | . | TRBV5-1 | TGCGCCAACAGCTTGGGAGGGACAAGCTATGGCTACACCTTC | CANSLGGTSYGYTF
. | 16 | TRBJ2-1 | . | TRBV5-1 | TGCGCCAGCAGTTATACAGGGAGCCGCTCCTACAATGAGCAGTTCTTC | CASSYTGSRSYNEQFF
. | 14 | TRBJ2-5 | . | TRBV6-2/TRBV6-3 | TGTGCCAGCAGGGACGAGACCCACCAAGAGACCCAGTACTTC | CASRDETHQETQYF
. | 15 | TRBJ1-1 | few | TRBV7-6 | TGTGCCAGCAGCCCTGAGGTCAGGGGAGGCACTGAAGCTTTCTTT | CASSPEVRGGTEAFF
. | 13 | TRBJ2-7 | few | TRBV6-6 | TGTGCCAGCACCATTGGGCCCTCCTACGAGCAGTACTTC | CASTIGPSYEQYF
TRBD1 | 14 | TRBJ1-2 | . | TRBV7-9 | TGTGCCAGCAGCATCGGACAGGGTTTTAGGGGCTACACCTTC | CASSIGQGFRGYTF